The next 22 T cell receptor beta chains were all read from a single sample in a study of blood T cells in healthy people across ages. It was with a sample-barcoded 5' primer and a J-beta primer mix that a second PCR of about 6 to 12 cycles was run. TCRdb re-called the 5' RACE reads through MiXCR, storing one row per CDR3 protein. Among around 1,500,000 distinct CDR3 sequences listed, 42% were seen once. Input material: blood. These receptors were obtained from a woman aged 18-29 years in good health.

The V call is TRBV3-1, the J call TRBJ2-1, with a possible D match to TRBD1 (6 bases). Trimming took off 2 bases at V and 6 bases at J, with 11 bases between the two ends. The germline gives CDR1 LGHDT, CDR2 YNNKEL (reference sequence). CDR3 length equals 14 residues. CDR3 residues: CASSQMQGLNEQFF. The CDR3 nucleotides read TGTGCCAGCAGCCAAATGCAGGGGCTCAATGAGCAGTTCTTC.

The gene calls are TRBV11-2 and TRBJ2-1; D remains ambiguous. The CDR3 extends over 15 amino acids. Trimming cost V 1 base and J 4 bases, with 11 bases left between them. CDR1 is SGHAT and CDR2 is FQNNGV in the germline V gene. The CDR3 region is CASSLVRFAYNEQFF. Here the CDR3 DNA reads TGTGCCAGCAGCTTAGTACGCTTCGCTTACAATGAGCAGTTCTTC.

In DNA, the CDR3 is TGCAGCGTTGAAGTAATTGCGGGGGGGCCCCGCACCGGGGAGCTGTTTTTT. Protein product: CSVEVIAGGPRTGELFF. The chain employs TRBV29-1 and TRBJ2-2; 9 nucleotides line up with TRBD2. Germline V gene data show CDR1 as SQVTM and CDR2 as ANQGSEA. CDR3 length: 17 amino acids. V shed 1 base and J 4 bases; nucleotides not matched to a gene: 10.

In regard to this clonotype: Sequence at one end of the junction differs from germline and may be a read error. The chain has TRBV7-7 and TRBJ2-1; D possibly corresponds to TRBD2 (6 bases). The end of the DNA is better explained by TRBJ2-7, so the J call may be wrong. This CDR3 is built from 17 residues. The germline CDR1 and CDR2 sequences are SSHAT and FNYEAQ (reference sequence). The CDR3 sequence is CASSPGAGSSSYNEQYF. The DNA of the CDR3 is TGTGCTAGCAGCCCCGGGGCGGGGTCTAGCTCCTACAATGAGCAGTACTTC.

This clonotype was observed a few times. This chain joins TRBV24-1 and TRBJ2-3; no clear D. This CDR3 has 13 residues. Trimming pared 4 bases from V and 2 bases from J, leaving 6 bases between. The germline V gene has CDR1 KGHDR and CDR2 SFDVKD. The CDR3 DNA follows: TGTGCCACCAGTGACCCCTACACAGATACGCAGTATTTT. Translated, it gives CATSDPYTDTQYF.

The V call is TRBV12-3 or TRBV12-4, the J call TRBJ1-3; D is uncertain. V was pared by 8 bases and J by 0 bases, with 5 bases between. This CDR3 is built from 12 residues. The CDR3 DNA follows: TGTGCCAGCCACAGCTCTGGAAACACCATATATTTT. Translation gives CASHSSGNTIYF.

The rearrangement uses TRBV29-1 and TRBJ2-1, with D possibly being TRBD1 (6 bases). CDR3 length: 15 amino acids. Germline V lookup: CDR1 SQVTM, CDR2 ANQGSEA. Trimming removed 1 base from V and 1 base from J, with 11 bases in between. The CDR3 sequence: CSVEAGRGSYNEQFF. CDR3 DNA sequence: TGCAGCGTTGAAGCGGGCAGGGGATCCTACAATGAGCAGTTCTTC.

The CDR3 sequence is CASSYAGRGNQPQHF. The CDR3 DNA reads as TGTGCCAGCAGTTACGCGGGTCGGGGAAATCAGCCCCAGCATTTT. V is TRBV6-6 and J is TRBJ1-5; D unclear. V dropped 2 bases and J dropped 4 bases, with 12 bases sitting between them. The CDR3 sequence is 15 residues long. Per germline, CDR1 MNHNY and CDR2 SVGAGI (reference sequence).

In DNA, the CDR3 is TGTGCCTGGTCAAGACAGGCGAGCTACAATGAGCAGTTCTTC. Translated: CAWSRQASYNEQFF. The gene calls are TRBV30 and TRBJ2-1; D is perhaps TRBD1 (6 bases). CDR3 length: 14 amino acids. The ends were cut back, 5 bases at V and 3 bases at J, with 14 bases in the middle. Germline V gene data show CDR1 as GTSNPN and CDR2 as SVGIG (reference sequence).

The CDR3 nucleotides are TGTGCCAGCAGCGAGGTACAGGGGGCGAACACTGAAGCTTTCTTT. Translated, it gives CASSEVQGANTEAFF. The V gene is TRBV2, the J gene TRBJ1-1; 9 bases align to TRBD1. Trimming cost V 6 bases and J 1 base; bases outside gene matches: 6. The CDR3 runs to 15 residues. Germline CDR1 and CDR2: SNHLY and FYNNEI.

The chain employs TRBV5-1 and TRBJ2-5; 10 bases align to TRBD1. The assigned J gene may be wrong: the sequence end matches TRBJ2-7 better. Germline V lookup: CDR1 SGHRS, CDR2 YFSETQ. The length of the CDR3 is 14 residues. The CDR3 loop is CASSGTGVGNEQYF. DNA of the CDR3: TGCGCCAGCAGCGGGACAGGGGTTGGAAACGAGCAGTACTTC.

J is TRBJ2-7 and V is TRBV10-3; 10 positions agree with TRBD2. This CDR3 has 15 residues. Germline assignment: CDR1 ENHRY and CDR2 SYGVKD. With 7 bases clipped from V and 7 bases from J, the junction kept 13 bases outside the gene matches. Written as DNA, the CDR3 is TGTGCCATCACTGAAAGCCTAGCGGGAGAAAGGGAGCAGTACTTC. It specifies CAITESLAGEREQYF.

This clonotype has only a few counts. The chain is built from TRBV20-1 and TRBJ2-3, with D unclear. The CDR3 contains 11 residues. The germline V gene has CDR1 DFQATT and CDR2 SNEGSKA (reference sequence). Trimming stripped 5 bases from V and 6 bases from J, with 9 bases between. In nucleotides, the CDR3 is TGCAGTGCTGGACCCGGGGATACGCAGTATTTT. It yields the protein CSAGPGDTQYF.

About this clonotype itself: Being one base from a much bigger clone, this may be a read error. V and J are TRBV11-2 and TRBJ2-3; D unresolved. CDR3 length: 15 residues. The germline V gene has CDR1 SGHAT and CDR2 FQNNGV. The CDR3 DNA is TGTACCAGCAGCTTCTTGGCTAGGGGCACAGATACGCAGTATTTT. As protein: CTSSFLARGTDTQYF.

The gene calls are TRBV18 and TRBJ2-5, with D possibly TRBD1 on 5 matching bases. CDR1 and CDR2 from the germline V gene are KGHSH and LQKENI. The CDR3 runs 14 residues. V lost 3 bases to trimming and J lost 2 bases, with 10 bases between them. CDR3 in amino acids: CASSPDRAQETQYF. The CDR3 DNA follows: TGTGCCAGCTCACCCGACAGAGCTCAAGAGACCCAGTACTTC. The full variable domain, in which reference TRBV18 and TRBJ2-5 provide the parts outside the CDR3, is NAGVMQNPRHLVRRRGQEARLRCSPMKGHSHVYWYRQLPEEGLKFMVYLQKENIIDESGMPKERFSAEFPKEGPSILRIQQVVRGDSAAYFCASSPDRAQETQYFGPGTRLLVL.

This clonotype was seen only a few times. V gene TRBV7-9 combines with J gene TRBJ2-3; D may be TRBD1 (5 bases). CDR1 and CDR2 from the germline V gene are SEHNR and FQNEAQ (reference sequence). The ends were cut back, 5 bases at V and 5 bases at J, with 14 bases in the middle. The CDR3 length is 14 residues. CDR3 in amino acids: CASSPATAGDTQYF. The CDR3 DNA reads TGTGCCAGCAGCCCTGCGACAGCTGGAGATACGCAGTATTTT.

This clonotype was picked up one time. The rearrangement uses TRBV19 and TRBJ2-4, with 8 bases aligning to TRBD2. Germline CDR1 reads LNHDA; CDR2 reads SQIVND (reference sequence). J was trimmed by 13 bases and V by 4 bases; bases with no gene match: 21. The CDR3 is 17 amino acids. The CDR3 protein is CASSRRGANVLDVEQYF. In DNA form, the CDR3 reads TGTGCCAGTAGTAGGCGGGGGGCGAACGTTTTGGATGTTGAGCAGTACTTC.

CDR3 residues: CSAKRDADNSPLHF. For the CDR3, the DNA is TGCAGTGCTAAGCGGGACGCGGATAATTCACCCCTCCACTTT. This chain joins TRBV20-1 and TRBJ1-6, with D maybe TRBD1 (5 bases). Per germline, CDR1 DFQATT and CDR2 SNEGSKA (reference sequence). The CDR3 is made up of 14 amino acids. Trimming took off 4 bases at V and 5 bases at J, with 12 bases between the two ends.

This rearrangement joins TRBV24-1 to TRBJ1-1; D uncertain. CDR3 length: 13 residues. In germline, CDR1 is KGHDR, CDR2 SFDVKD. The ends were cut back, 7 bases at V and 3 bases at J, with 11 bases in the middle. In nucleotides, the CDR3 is TGTGCCACCAGGGGGTATGGGGACACTGAAGCTTTCTTT. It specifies CATRGYGDTEAFF.

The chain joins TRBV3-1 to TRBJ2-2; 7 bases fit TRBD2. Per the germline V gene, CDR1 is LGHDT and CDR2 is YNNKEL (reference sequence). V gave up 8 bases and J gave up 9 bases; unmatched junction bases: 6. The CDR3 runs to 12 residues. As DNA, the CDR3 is TGTGCCAGCGGGGGGGAATTCAGGGAGCTGTTTTTT. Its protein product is CASGGEFRELFF.

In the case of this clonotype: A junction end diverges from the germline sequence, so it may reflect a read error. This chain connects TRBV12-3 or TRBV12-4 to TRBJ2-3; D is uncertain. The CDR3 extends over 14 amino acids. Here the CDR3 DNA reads TGTGCCAGCAGTTACGAGTTGCCTGCAGATGCGCAATATTTT. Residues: CASSYELPADAQYF.

CDR3 amino acids: CSARWDGAGEDEQFF. In DNA form, the CDR3 reads TGCAGTGCTAGGTGGGATGGGGCGGGGGAAGATGAGCAGTTCTTC. The chain links TRBV20-1 to TRBJ2-1, with 7 bases fitting TRBD2. In germline, CDR1 is DFQATT, CDR2 SNEGSKA (reference sequence). The V segment lost 3 bases and the J segment 8 bases; nucleotides outside the gene matches: 13. The CDR3 contains 15 residues.